The T cell receptor beta chain under discussion was sequenced for a study of human T cells and chemical hapten exposure. Study-wide points: The immune response of these alopecia patients might not match healthy individuals'. The study found expanded TCRs formed significantly more large CDR3 similarity clusters than controls.

From the RACE reads, TCRdb called clonotypes with MiXCR, one entry per CDR3 protein. The sample yields about 52,000 distinct CDR3 sequences, 9.9% seen once. Per the germline V gene, CDR1 is SGHVS and CDR2 is FQNEAQ. The CDR3 extends over 13 amino acids. V lost 8 bases and J 1 base, leaving 12 bases between the germline ends. This clonotype has just a few counts. The antigen is not known. Time point specified: patch test 3, about 24 weeks after DPC sensitization. Treatment specified: therapeutic diphenylcyclopropenone sensitization with weekly scalp DPC. The source is a woman between 40 and 55 years old with alopecia areata. Some clones in this sample may be carry-over from other donors' samples. The rearrangement links TRBV7-8 to TRBJ2-7; D might be TRBD2 (5 bases). The input for sequencing was whole blood, taken in connection with sensitization to the hapten diphenylcyclopropenone (DPC). In DNA form, the CDR3 reads TGTGCCAGCCGACCCCGGGATTCCTACGAGCAGTACTTC. It codes for CASRPRDSYEQYF.